The clone carrying this T cell receptor beta chain has a count of ten or more. CDR3-region Arm-PCR and iRepertoire HTBI primers produced the TCR beta libraries. Using its own MiXCR run on the multiplex PCR reads, TCRdb lists one record per CDR3 protein. This table holds about 430,000 distinct CDR3 sequences, 14% to 15% found once. This sample stems from a study of regulatory T cells in long-lasting Graves disease. Germline loops: CDR1 SNHLY, CDR2 FYNNEI. This CDR3 contains 15 residues. Trimming took 6 bases from V and 1 from J, leaving 15 bases between them. Stated time point: newly diagnosed GD, antithyroid drugs for less than 3 months. The authors made the TCR library using RNA they extracted from PBMCs. The same sample was also used in a study of T cells in Graves' hyperthyroidism and ophthalmopathy.

This TCR was sampled from a woman between 35 and 50 years old with Graves disease. The J gene is TRBJ1-1, the V gene TRBV2, with a weak D call TRBD1 (5 bases). The specimen was peripheral blood mononuclear cells (PBMCs), collected at new diagnosis, from a patient treated with antithyroid drugs. The CDR3 protein is CASRRQTLTNTEAFF. Written as DNA, the CDR3 is TGTGCCAGCAGAAGACAGACACTGACGAACACTGAAGCTTTCTTT.